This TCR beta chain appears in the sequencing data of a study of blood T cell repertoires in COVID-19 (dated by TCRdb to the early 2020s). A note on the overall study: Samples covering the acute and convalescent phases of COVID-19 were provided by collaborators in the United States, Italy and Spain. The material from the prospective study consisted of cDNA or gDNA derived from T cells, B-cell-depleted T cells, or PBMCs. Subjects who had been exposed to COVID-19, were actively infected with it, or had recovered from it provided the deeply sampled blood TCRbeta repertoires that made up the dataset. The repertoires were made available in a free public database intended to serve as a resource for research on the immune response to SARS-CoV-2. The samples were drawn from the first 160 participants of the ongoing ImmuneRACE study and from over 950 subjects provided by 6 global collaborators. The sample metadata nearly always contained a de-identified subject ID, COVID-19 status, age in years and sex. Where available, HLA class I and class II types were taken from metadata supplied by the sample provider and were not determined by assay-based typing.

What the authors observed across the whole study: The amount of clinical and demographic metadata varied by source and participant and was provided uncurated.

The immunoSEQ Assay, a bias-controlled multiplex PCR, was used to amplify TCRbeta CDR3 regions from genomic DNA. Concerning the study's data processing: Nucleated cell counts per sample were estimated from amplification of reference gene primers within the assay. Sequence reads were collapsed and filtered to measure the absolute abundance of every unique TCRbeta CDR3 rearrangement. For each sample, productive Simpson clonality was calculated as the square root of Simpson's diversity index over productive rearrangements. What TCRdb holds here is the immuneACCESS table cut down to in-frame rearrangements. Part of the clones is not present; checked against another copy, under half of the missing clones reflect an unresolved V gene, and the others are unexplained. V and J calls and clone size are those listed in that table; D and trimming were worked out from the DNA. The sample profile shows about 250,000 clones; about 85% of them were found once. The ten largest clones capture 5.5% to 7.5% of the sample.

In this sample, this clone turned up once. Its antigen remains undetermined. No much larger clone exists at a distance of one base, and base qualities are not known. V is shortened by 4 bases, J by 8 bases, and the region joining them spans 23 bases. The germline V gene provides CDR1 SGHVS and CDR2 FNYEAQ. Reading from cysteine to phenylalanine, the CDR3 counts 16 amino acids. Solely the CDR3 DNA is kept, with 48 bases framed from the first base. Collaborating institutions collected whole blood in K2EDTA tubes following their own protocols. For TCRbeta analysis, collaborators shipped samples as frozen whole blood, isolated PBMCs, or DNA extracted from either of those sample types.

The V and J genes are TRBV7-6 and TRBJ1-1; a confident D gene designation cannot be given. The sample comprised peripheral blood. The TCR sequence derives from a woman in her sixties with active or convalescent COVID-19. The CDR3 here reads CASSSLPSEATLEAFF. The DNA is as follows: TGTGCCAGCAGCTCGTTACCGTCCGAGGCTACTCTCGAAGCTTTCTTT.